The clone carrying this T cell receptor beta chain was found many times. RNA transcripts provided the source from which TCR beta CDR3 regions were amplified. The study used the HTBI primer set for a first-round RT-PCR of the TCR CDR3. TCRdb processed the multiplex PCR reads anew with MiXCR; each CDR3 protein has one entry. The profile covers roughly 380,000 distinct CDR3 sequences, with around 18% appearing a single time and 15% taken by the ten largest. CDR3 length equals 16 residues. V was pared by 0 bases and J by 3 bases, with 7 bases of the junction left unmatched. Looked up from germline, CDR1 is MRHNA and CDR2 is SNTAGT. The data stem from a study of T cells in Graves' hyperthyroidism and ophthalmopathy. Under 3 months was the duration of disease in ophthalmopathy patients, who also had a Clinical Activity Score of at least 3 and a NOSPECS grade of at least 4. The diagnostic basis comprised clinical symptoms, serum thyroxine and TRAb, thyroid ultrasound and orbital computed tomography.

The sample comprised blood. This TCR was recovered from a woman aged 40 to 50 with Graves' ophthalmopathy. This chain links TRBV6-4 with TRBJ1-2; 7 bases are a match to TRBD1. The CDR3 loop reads CASSDSLTGIYYGYTF. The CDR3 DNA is TGTGCCAGCAGTGACTCCTTGACAGGGATATACTATGGCTACACCTTC.